The 27 T cell receptor beta chains reported below all come from one sample, sequenced in a study of low-dose radiotherapy and immunotherapy resistance in tumors. Alpha- and beta-chain coverage of first-strand cDNA came from TRAV- and TRBV-specific primers. TCRs were put through approximately 20 PCR cycles of amplification with Phusion. A constant-region primer and the V-primer adapter served as the primer pair. TCRdb recomputed calls from the reads with MiXCR, one row per CDR3 protein. The sample yields about 10,000 distinct CDR3 sequences, approximately 42% seen once. These receptors originate from a human donor with advanced metastatic prostate, ovarian, gallbladder or colorectal cancer (not recorded which). This table probably holds off-target reads from a library built for another chain.

This clonotype was recorded only once. The V and J genes are TRBV5-6 and TRBJ1-1; D possibly corresponds to TRBD1 (5 bases). The length of the CDR3 is 14 residues. Germline V lookup: CDR1 SGHDT, CDR2 YYEEEE. Between the trimmed V and J ends, which lost 4 bases and 6 bases, there was a span of 16 bases. CDR3 sequence: CASSIRDLFAEAFF. The CDR3 DNA is TGTGCCAGCAGCATCAGGGACCTTTTCGCTGAAGCTTTCTTT.

This chain links TRBV20-1 with TRBJ2-1; tentatively, D is TRBD1 (5 bases). V was pared by 3 bases and J by 4 bases, with 10 bases between. Germline V lookup: CDR1 DFQATT, CDR2 SNEGSKA (reference sequence). CDR3 length equals 13 residues. CDR3 sequence (DNA): TGCAGTGCTAGGGGGCGGTTTTACAATGAGCAGTTCTTC. Translated: CSARGRFYNEQFF.

The chain uses TRBV20-1 and TRBJ1-6; D call uncertain. The germline CDR1 and CDR2 sequences are DFQATT and SNEGSKA (reference sequence). The CDR3 length is 14 residues. V lost 1 base and J lost 7, with 11 bases in between. The DNA for the CDR3 is TGCAGTGCTAGAGGTCCGGTTCTAAATTCACCCCTCCACTTT. It specifies CSARGPVLNSPLHF.

This clonotype was found a few times. The chain couples TRBV11-2 to TRBJ2-7, with D uncertain. V dropped 4 bases and J dropped 2 bases, with 3 bases sitting between them. Germline CDR1 SGHAT, CDR2 FQNNGV. This CDR3 has 11 residues. The CDR3 coding sequence is TGTGCCAGCAGCTCAGCCTACGAGCAGTACTTC. This sequence encodes CASSSAYEQYF.

The chain's CDR3 is CASSSLDRRLHGYTF. For the CDR3, the DNA is TGTGCCAGCAGCTCACTGGACAGGAGACTTCATGGCTACACCTTC. This rearrangement joins TRBV7-9 to TRBJ1-2; 7 bases are shared with TRBD1. V lost 4 bases and J lost 6; bases outside the gene matches: 11. The CDR3 sequence is 15 residues long. Per germline, CDR1 SEHNR and CDR2 FQNEAQ (reference sequence).

The rearrangement uses TRBV6-2 or TRBV6-3 and TRBJ1-2; 7 bases are shared with TRBD1. The ends lost 8 bases at V and 2 bases at J; junction bases unmatched: 8. CDR1 and CDR2 from the germline V gene are MNHEY and SVGEGT. This CDR3 region has 14 residues. The CDR3 is CASRGDRVNYGYTF. In nucleotides, the CDR3 is TGTGCCAGCCGGGGAGACAGGGTGAACTATGGCTACACCTTC.

In its sample, this clonotype is medium-sized. The CDR3 sequence: CASSATIIGQPQHF. CDR3 DNA sequence: TGTGCCAGCAGCGCAACTATAATAGGTCAGCCCCAGCATTTT. The chain carries TRBV9 and TRBJ1-5, with no clear D. Germline V CDR1 and CDR2: SGDLS, YYNGEE. The CDR3 is 14 residues long. Trimming shortened V by 3 bases and J by 6 bases, and 13 bases separated the two germline ends.

The chain is built from TRBV27 and TRBJ2-7; 7 nucleotides line up with TRBD2. V lost 2 bases, J lost 1 base, and 2 bases stayed unmatched. The CDR3 sequence is 14 residues long. The germline CDR1 and CDR2 sequences are MNHEY and SMNVEV (reference sequence). The CDR3 here is CASSLTGGSYEQYF. CDR3 nucleotide sequence: TGTGCCAGCAGTTTAACGGGAGGATCCTACGAGCAGTACTTC.

The V and J genes are TRBV7-2 and TRBJ2-1; tentatively, D is TRBD1 (5 bases). The length of the CDR3 is 11 residues. The V gene lost 5 bases and the J gene lost 8 bases, with 7 bases spanning the gap. CDR1 SGHTA and CDR2 FQGNSA come from the germline V gene. The chain's CDR3 is CASSIRDEQFF. DNA for the CDR3: TGTGCCAGCAGCATCAGGGATGAGCAGTTCTTC.

In this sample, this clonotype turned up once. The chain joins TRBV7-9 to TRBJ2-7; unclear D gene. Germline V gene sequence: CDR1 SEHNR, CDR2 FQNEAQ (reference sequence). CDR3 length equals 11 residues. Trimming stripped 4 bases from V and 7 bases from J, with 8 bases between. As DNA, the CDR3 is TGTGCCAGCAGCTCACTGGGGGAGCAGTACTTC. This gives the protein CASSSLGEQYF.

The CDR3 loop reads CATSDWTVSYGYTF. The CDR3 DNA follows: TGTGCCACCAGTGATTGGACAGTATCCTATGGCTACACCTTC. The genes are TRBV24-1 and TRBJ1-2, with D possibly TRBD1 on 6 matching bases. In germline, CDR1 is KGHDR, CDR2 SFDVKD. There are 14 residues in the CDR3. Trimming took off 2 bases at V and 4 bases at J, with 10 bases between the two ends.

This clonotype was picked up a small number of times. The chain combines TRBV3-1 with TRBJ2-1; TRBD2 is a possible D gene (6 bases). CDR3 length: 14 residues. V was cut by 0 bases and J by 5 bases, with 8 bases left in between. Germline V CDR1 and CDR2: LGHDT, YNNKEL (reference sequence). Here the CDR3 DNA reads TGTGCCAGCAGCCAAGAGGCGGGACACAATGAGCAGTTCTTC. Protein product: CASSQEAGHNEQFF.

This clonotype was counted a few times. The J gene is TRBJ2-5, the V gene TRBV3-1; tentatively, D is TRBD1 (6 bases). The CDR3 loop spans 14 amino acids. With 0 bases removed from V and 5 bases from J, the gap between germline ends came to 10 bases. Per the germline V gene, CDR1 is LGHDT and CDR2 is YNNKEL (reference sequence). The CDR3 here is CASSQDTGRETQYF. The CDR3, as DNA: TGTGCCAGCAGCCAAGATACAGGGCGGGAGACCCAGTACTTC.

By share of the sample, this clonotype is medium-sized. This chain uses TRBV28 with TRBJ2-5; 7 bases match TRBD1. This CDR3 comprises 15 residues. Trimming took 11 bases from V and 2 from J; bases not matched to a gene: 14. The V gene's germline CDR1 is MDHEN and CDR2 SYDVKM. The CDR3 DNA sequence: TGTGCCTCCAACCCCCCCGGGACAGCACAAGAGACCCAGTACTTC. It is translated as CASNPPGTAQETQYF. Filled out from reference TRBV28 and TRBJ2-5, the complete variable domain reads DVKVTQSSRYLVKRTGEKVFLECVQDMDHENMFWYRQDPGLGLRLIYFSYDVKMKEKGDIPEGYSVSREKKERFSLILESASTNQTSMYLCASNPPGTAQETQYFGPGTRLLVL.

The chain couples TRBV19 to TRBJ1-1; D not resolved. Germline V gene data show CDR1 as LNHDA and CDR2 as SQIVND (reference sequence). This CDR3 contains 13 residues. Trimming left V 8 bases short and J 3 bases short, with 13 bases between. The CDR3 here is CASREIGDTEAFF. The DNA for the CDR3 is TGTGCCAGTCGAGAGATTGGGGACACTGAAGCTTTCTTT.

The chain combines TRBV11-2 with TRBJ1-6, with D possibly TRBD1 on 6 matching bases. Trimming removed 4 bases from V and 9 bases from J, with 13 bases in between. Per germline, CDR1 SGHAT and CDR2 FQNNGV. This CDR3 region has 14 residues. The CDR3 bases are TGTGCCAGCAGCTCTACAGGGCTTGGTTCACCCCTCCACTTT. Encoded protein: CASSSTGLGSPLHF.

This chain uses TRBV9 with TRBJ2-1, with TRBD2 matching over 11 bases. The germline V gene encodes CDR1 SGDLS and CDR2 YYNGEE. The CDR3 contains 14 residues. V trimming: 0 bases; J trimming: 15 bases; junction bases outside the gene matches: 8. As DNA, the CDR3 is TGTGCCAGCAGCGTAGGGTTAGCGGGGGGGCCGCGGTTCTTC. It is translated as CASSVGLAGGPRFF.

The chain carries TRBV9 and TRBJ2-7; no clear D. This CDR3 spans 14 amino acids. The germline CDR1 and CDR2 sequences are SGDLS and YYNGEE. The germline V and J ends were trimmed by 0 bases and 5 bases, with 12 bases remaining between them. The chain's CDR3 is CASSVGRASHEQYF. DNA for the CDR3: TGTGCCAGCAGCGTAGGCCGAGCTTCCCACGAGCAGTACTTC.

CDR3 bases: TGTGCCTGGAGTAGGGGGTCGAACACCGGGGAGCTGTTTTTT. Residues: CAWSRGSNTGELFF. V is TRBV30 and J is TRBJ2-2; maybe TRBD1 (6 bases). The V gene's germline CDR1 is GTSNPN and CDR2 SVGIG (reference sequence). This CDR3 is 14 amino acids long. Trimming took 2 bases from V and 0 from J, leaving 7 bases between them.

This clonotype was recorded a few times. This chain joins TRBV7-2 and TRBJ1-1; no firm D call. Germline V CDR1 and CDR2: SGHTA, FQGNSA. Trimming shortened V by 5 bases and J by 4 bases, and 8 bases separated the two germline ends. The CDR3 spans 12 residues. CDR3 region: CASSLWVTEAFF. CDR3 bases: TGTGCCAGCAGCCTATGGGTCACTGAAGCTTTCTTT.

This chain connects TRBV7-2 to TRBJ2-7; D call uncertain. Trimming shortened V by 1 base and J by 2 bases, and 12 bases separated the two germline ends. CDR1 and CDR2 (germline): SGHTA, FQGNSA. There are 15 residues in the CDR3. CDR3 sequence: CASSLDRMSTYEQYF. Written as DNA, the CDR3 is TGTGCCAGCAGCTTAGATAGGATGTCTACCTACGAGCAGTACTTC. The full variable domain, rest sourced from reference TRBV7-2 and TRBJ2-7, is GAGVSQSPSNKVTEKGKDVELRCDPISGHTALYWYRQSLGQGLEFLIYFQGNSAPDKSGLPSDRFSAERTGGSVSTLTIQRTQQEDSAVYLCASSLDRMSTYEQYFGPGTRLTVT.

CDR3: CASSQTGAEGLFF. CDR3 coding DNA: TGTGCCAGCAGCCAAACCGGGGCCGAAGGTCTGTTTTTT. The chain uses TRBV3-1 and TRBJ1-4, with D tentatively TRBD1 (5 bases). Germline CDR1 is LGHDT and CDR2 is YNNKEL (reference sequence). This CDR3 is 13 amino acids long. V lost 2 bases to trimming and J lost 14 bases, with 15 bases between them.

The chain has TRBV7-2 and TRBJ2-1; 14 nucleotides agree with TRBD2. Germline CDR1 reads SGHTA; CDR2 reads FQGNSA. Trimming removed 4 bases from V and 5 bases from J; junction bases left unmatched: 7. The CDR3 is 17 residues long. The CDR3: CASSWSPGLAGDNEQFF. For the CDR3, the DNA is TGTGCCAGCAGCTGGAGTCCGGGACTAGCGGGAGACAATGAGCAGTTCTTC.

This chain uses TRBV29-1 with TRBJ2-1; 11 bases fit TRBD2. Germline V CDR1 and CDR2: SQVTM, ANQGSEA. V trimming: 6 bases; J trimming: 4 bases; junction bases outside the gene matches: 5. The CDR3 is 14 residues long. The CDR3 bases are TGCAGCGTGACTAGCGGGGCCCTATACAATGAGCAGTTCTTC. Its protein is CSVTSGALYNEQFF.

This clonotype occurred a few times. The chain joins TRBV13 to TRBJ2-3, with D maybe TRBD2 (6 bases). The CDR3 has 15 amino acids. V gave up 1 base and J gave up 4 bases, with 12 bases separating them. Germline V CDR1 and CDR2: PRHDT, FYEKMQ (reference sequence). The CDR3 is CASSLEGGEPDTQYF. CDR3 sequence (DNA): TGTGCCAGCAGCTTAGAGGGCGGGGAGCCAGATACGCAGTATTTT.

The sample holds a few counts of this clonotype. V and J are TRBV20-1 and TRBJ2-2; possibly TRBD2 for D (5 bases). The CDR3 contains 14 residues. Germline V gene data show CDR1 as DFQATT and CDR2 as SNEGSKA (reference sequence). The ends were cut back, 4 bases at V and 7 bases at J, with 16 bases in the middle. Here the CDR3 DNA reads TGCAGTGCTATCGCTAGGGCCGCGGGCGGGGAGCTGTTTTTT. It codes for CSAIARAAGGELFF.

By share, this clonotype counts as medium-sized (0.01 to 0.1%). The chain has TRBV28 and TRBJ2-7; the D call may be TRBD1 or TRBD2 (5 bases each). The germline V gene has CDR1 MDHEN and CDR2 SYDVKM. The CDR3 is 14 residues long. Between the trimmed V and J ends, which lost 8 bases and 2 bases, there was a span of 16 bases. CDR3 sequence: CASSRGQGTYEQYF. The CDR3 DNA reads as TGTGCCAGCTCGCGAGGGCAGGGAACCTACGAGCAGTACTTC.